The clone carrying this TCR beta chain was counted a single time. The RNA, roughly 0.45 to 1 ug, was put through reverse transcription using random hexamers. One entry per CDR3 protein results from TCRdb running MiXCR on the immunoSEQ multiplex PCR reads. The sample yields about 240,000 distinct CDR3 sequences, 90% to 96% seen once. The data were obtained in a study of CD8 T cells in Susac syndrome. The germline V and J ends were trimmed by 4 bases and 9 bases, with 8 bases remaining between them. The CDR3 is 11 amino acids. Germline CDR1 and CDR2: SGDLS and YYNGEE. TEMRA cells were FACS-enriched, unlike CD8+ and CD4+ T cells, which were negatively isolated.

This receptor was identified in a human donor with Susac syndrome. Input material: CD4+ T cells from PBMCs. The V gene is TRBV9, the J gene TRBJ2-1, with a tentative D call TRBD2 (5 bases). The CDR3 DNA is TGTGCCAGCAGCTCTAGCATTGAGCAGTTCTTC. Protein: CASSSSIEQFF.